These T cell receptor beta chains were read from a single sample in a study of neoadjuvant anti-PD-1 for oral cavity cancer. This table comes from immunoSEQ multiplex PCR, and its TCRdb copy is limited to in-frame clones, with some not included. This sample has over 12,000 clones, with more than 65% found just once. The sample consisted of PBMCs, taken before nivolumab (anti-PD-1) treatment. All receptors come from a person between 40 and 80 years old with oral cavity squamous cell carcinoma. Both conserved end residues are part of each CDR3. The order of the fields is D gene, V gene, J gene, clone size, CDR3 protein, CDR3 DNA. A D gene is named only where the DNA matches it firmly. Some rows mark clone size as missing; the rest say once, few, many or name a class of expanded clone.

>-|TRBV18|TRBJ2-3|few
CASSPQTAVVDTQYF
TGTGCCAGCTCACCACAAACGGCCGTGGTGGATACGCAGTATTTT
>-|TRBV5-4|TRBJ2-1|-
CASSWQGTEQFF
TGTGCCAGCAGCTGGCAGGGTACTGAGCAGTTCTTC
>-|TRBV2|TRBJ2-7|-
CASSPVWDLRSSYEQYF
TGTGCCAGCAGCCCCGTTTGGGACCTCAGGAGCTCCTACGAGCAGTACTTC
>-|TRBV2|TRBJ2-1|-
CASSPYNEQFF
TGTGCCAGCAGTCCCTACAATGAGCAGTTCTTC
>-|TRBV28|TRBJ1-1|few
CASSDYMEWGAFF
TGTGCCAGCAGTGATTACATGGAGTGGGGAGCTTTCTTT
>TRBD1|TRBV30|TRBJ1-4|-
CAWRKTGQGGKLFF
TGTGCCTGGAGGAAGACAGGCCAGGGGGGAAAACTGTTTTTT
>-|TRBV19|TRBJ2-7|-
CASSILGTSYEQYF
TGTGCCAGTAGTATCCTCGGGACCTCCTACGAGCAGTACTTC
>-|TRBV30|TRBJ1-5|once
CAWSGKSNQPQHF
TGTGCCTGGAGTGGAAAGAGCAATCAGCCCCAGCATTTT
>-|TRBV7-9|TRBJ2-7|-
CASSPQYEQYF
TGTGCCAGCAGCCCACAGTACGAGCAGTACTTC
>-|TRBV5-1|TRBJ2-7|-
CASSFDPSGISYEQYF
TGCGCCAGCAGCTTCGACCCTTCAGGCATCTCCTACGAGCAGTACTTC
>TRBD1|TRBV7-9|TRBJ2-2|-
CASSLRQGMVGELFF
TGTGCCAGCAGCTTAAGACAGGGGATGGTCGGGGAGCTGTTTTTT